One and the same sample provided the 21 T cell receptor beta chains below, sequenced in a study of cytomegalovirus exposure and HLA in healthy donors. Clones were read by immunoSEQ multiplex PCR, and TCRdb kept only the in-frame ones, dropping some. Altogether about 200,000 clones are present, around 88% being singletons, with the ten largest covering about 2.7%. Sequencing used PBMCs. The origin of the receptors is a young woman in good health and CMV-seronegative.

The chain uses TRBV5-1 and TRBJ1-1; maybe TRBD1 (5 bases). Trimming shortened V by 0 bases and J by 1 base, and 16 bases separated the two germline ends. This CDR3 comprises 17 residues. The germline gives CDR1 SGHRS, CDR2 YFSETQ. The CDR3 nucleotides are TGCGCCAGCAGCTTGGATGCTTTGCGGGGGGGGAACACTGAAGCTTTCTTT. Its protein product is CASSLDALRGGNTEAFF.

The rearrangement joins TRBV7-2 to TRBJ2-5, with 9 bases that match TRBD1. The CDR3 consists of 12 residues. Trimming removed 3 bases from V and 9 bases from J; junction bases left unmatched: 2. The germline CDR1 and CDR2 sequences are SGHTA and FQGNSA. CDR3 DNA: TGTGCCAGCAGCTTGAACAGGGGGCCCCAGTACTTC. Amino acid sequence: CASSLNRGPQYF. Supplemented by reference TRBV7-2 and TRBJ2-5, the full variable domain reads GAGVSQSPSNKVTEKGKDVELRCDPISGHTALYWYRQSLGQGLEFLIYFQGNSAPDKSGLPSDRFSAERTGGSVSTLTIQRTQQEDSAVYLCASSLNRGPQYFGPGTRLLVL.

J is TRBJ1-5 and V is TRBV28, with 8 bases fitting TRBD1. The ends lost 6 bases at V and 5 bases at J; junction bases unmatched: 3. This CDR3 region has 13 residues. CDR1 and CDR2 (germline): MDHEN, SYDVKM. The CDR3 nucleotides are TGTGCCAGCAGGGGACAGGATCATCAGCCCCAGCATTTT. It yields the protein CASRGQDHQPQHF.

CDR3 region: CASSNLWNGTEAFF. In nucleotides, the CDR3 is TGTGCCAGCAGCAATTTGTGGAACGGGACTGAAGCTTTCTTT. This chain uses TRBV21-1 with TRBJ1-1. TRBV21-1 is deemed a pseudogene. The CDR3 extends over 14 amino acids.

V usage is TRBV27 and J usage is TRBJ1-1, with a tentative D call TRBD1 (6 bases). Germline loops: CDR1 MNHEY, CDR2 SMNVEV (reference sequence). This CDR3 spans 15 amino acids. V lost 5 bases and J 1 base, leaving 14 bases between the germline ends. The CDR3 here is CASSPTAGENTEAFF. The DNA for the CDR3 is TGTGCCAGCAGTCCGACTGCAGGGGAGAACACTGAAGCTTTCTTT.

The rearrangement joins TRBV7-2 to TRBJ2-1; D perhaps matches TRBD1 (6 bases). This CDR3 has 16 amino acids. Germline lookup yields CDR1 SGHTA and CDR2 FQGNSA. The V gene lost 5 bases and the J gene lost 0 bases, with 14 bases spanning the gap. The CDR3 spells CASSRTGFSSYNEQFF. The CDR3 DNA sequence: TGTGCCAGCAGCCGCACAGGGTTTAGCTCCTACAATGAGCAGTTCTTC.

J is TRBJ2-7 and V is TRBV29-1; 8 nucleotides line up with TRBD1. V gave up 6 bases and J gave up 3 bases; unmatched junction bases: 7. CDR1 and CDR2 (germline): SQVTM, ANQGSEA. The CDR3 contains 13 residues. This CDR3 reads CSVRTGQGYEQYF. Here the CDR3 DNA reads TGCAGCGTGAGGACAGGACAGGGCTACGAGCAGTACTTC.

The chain links TRBV18 to TRBJ1-1; D call uncertain. The V gene's germline CDR1 is KGHSH and CDR2 LQKENI. V shed 5 bases and J shed 0 bases, with 10 bases lying between them. The CDR3 loop spans 14 amino acids. The CDR3 loop is CASSKTSVNTEAFF. The CDR3, as DNA: TGTGCCAGCTCAAAGACTTCTGTGAACACTGAAGCTTTCTTT.

The chain joins TRBV7-6 to TRBJ1-4; 9 positions match TRBD1. V was pared by 4 bases and J by 2 bases, with 5 bases of the junction left unmatched. Germline CDR1 and CDR2: SGHVS and FNYEAQ. There are 16 residues in the CDR3. The CDR3 DNA is TGTGCCAGCAGCTCGGGGACAGGGAGGACTAATGAAAAACTGTTTTTT. Encoded protein: CASSSGTGRTNEKLFF.

The rearrangement joins TRBV6-6 to TRBJ1-1; no firm D call. CDR1 and CDR2 from the germline V gene are MNHNY and SVGAGI (reference sequence). The CDR3 totals 14 residues. V was trimmed by 10 bases and J by 2 bases, leaving 17 bases between them. The CDR3 loop is CATSPGRVNTEAFF. The CDR3, as DNA: TGTGCCACCTCGCCAGGCAGAGTTAACACTGAAGCTTTCTTT.

The chain couples TRBV5-6 to TRBJ2-3; D not resolved. Per germline, CDR1 SGHDT and CDR2 YYEEEE. Trimming took off 0 bases at V and 7 bases at J, with 6 bases between the two ends. This CDR3 comprises 12 residues. The CDR3 nucleotides read TGTGCCAGCAGCTTGGGGCCGAATACGCAGTATTTT. Residues: CASSLGPNTQYF.

The V gene is TRBV2, the J gene TRBJ2-7, with D perhaps matching TRBD2 (5 bases). Germline V CDR1 and CDR2: SNHLY, FYNNEI. V lost 4 bases and J 2 bases, leaving 9 bases between the germline ends. The CDR3 covers 13 residues. For the CDR3, the DNA is TGTGCCAGCAGTGGTGACTATACCTACGAGCAGTACTTC. Translation: CASSGDYTYEQYF.

The chain combines TRBV6-1 with TRBJ1-5; 7 nucleotides align to TRBD1. Germline V gene data show CDR1 as MNHNS and CDR2 as SASEGT. The CDR3 is 12 amino acids. V trimming: 3 bases; J trimming: 7 bases; junction bases outside the gene matches: 0. CDR3 sequence: CASSDRGQPQHF. The CDR3 bases are TGTGCCAGCAGTGACAGGGGGCAGCCCCAGCATTTT.

This clone is a singleton in its sample. The rearrangement links TRBV4-3 to TRBJ2-6; D is undetermined. This CDR3 comprises 16 residues. Germline loops: CDR1 LGHNA, CDR2 YSLEER. V shed 1 base and J shed 0 bases, with 7 bases lying between them. The CDR3 DNA reads as TGCGCCAGCAGCCAAGGATCGGGCTCTGGGGCCAACGTCCTGACTTTC. This codes for CASSQGSGSGANVLTF.

This clone was detected only a few times. This chain links TRBV28 with TRBJ2-7; possible D gene TRBD2, 6 bases. Germline V gene data show CDR1 as MDHEN and CDR2 as SYDVKM. V lost 7 bases, J lost 7 bases, and 23 bases lay in between. The CDR3 loop spans 15 amino acids. CDR3 in amino acids: CASTPGDLAREEQYF. The CDR3 DNA is TGTGCCAGCACCCCCGGGGACTTGGCAAGGGAGGAGCAGTACTTC.

The genes are TRBV11-2 and TRBJ1-4; D uncertain. The CDR3 totals 14 residues. The V end lost 2 bases, the J end lost 0 bases, and 4 bases lay between the germline ends. Per the germline V gene, CDR1 is SGHAT and CDR2 is FQNNGV. The CDR3 is CASSLSTTNEKLFF. In DNA, the CDR3 is TGTGCCAGCAGCTTATCTACAACTAATGAAAAACTGTTTTTT.

The gene calls are TRBV28 and TRBJ2-1, with 10 bases aligning to TRBD2. Germline V gene data show CDR1 as MDHEN and CDR2 as SYDVKM. The CDR3 is 16 residues long. Losses at the gene ends were 1 base for V and 2 bases for J; bases not matched to a gene: 2. CDR3 bases: TGTGCCAGCAGTTTATTAGGGACTAGCGCCTACAATGAGCAGTTCTTC. Translated: CASSLLGTSAYNEQFF.

The V gene is TRBV7-2, the J gene TRBJ2-7, with 7 nucleotides matching TRBD1. The CDR3 loop spans 13 amino acids. V lost 5 bases, J lost 0 bases, and 1 base stayed unmatched. Germline V gene sequence: CDR1 SGHTA, CDR2 FQGNSA. The CDR3 region is CASSRDSSYEQYF. The CDR3 DNA sequence: TGTGCCAGCAGCAGGGACAGCTCCTACGAGCAGTACTTC.

V usage is TRBV2 and J usage is TRBJ2-7; TRBD1 matches at 10 bases. With 3 bases clipped from V and 0 bases from J, the junction kept 11 bases outside the gene matches. Germline assignment: CDR1 SNHLY and CDR2 FYNNEI. The CDR3 loop spans 18 amino acids. CDR3: CASSDGTGVPQTSYEQYF. For the CDR3, the DNA is TGTGCCAGCAGTGATGGGACAGGGGTTCCGCAAACCTCCTACGAGCAGTACTTC.

The genes are TRBV27 and TRBJ2-1; TRBD2 agrees at 9 bases. Germline trimming cut 0 bases from V and 7 bases from J; bases unmatched to any gene: 10. Germline V CDR1 and CDR2: MNHEY, SMNVEV (reference sequence). The CDR3 totals 17 residues. The CDR3 region is CASSLSVRLAVFNEQFF. The CDR3 DNA is TGTGCCAGCAGTTTATCGGTAAGACTAGCGGTGTTTAATGAGCAGTTCTTC.

The CDR3 sequence: CASMGGTDDQPQHF. The CDR3 nucleotides read TGTGCCAGCATGGGAGGGACGGACGATCAGCCCCAGCATTTT. V is TRBV7-9 and J is TRBJ1-5; possibly TRBD1 for D (5 bases). The V end was cut by 7 bases, the J end by 5 bases, with 15 bases between. Germline assignment: CDR1 SEHNR and CDR2 FQNEAQ (reference sequence). CDR3 length: 14 amino acids. The variable domain in full, completed from reference TRBV7-9 and TRBJ1-5, reads DTGVSQNPRHKITKRGQNVTFRCDPISEHNRLYWYRQTLGQGPEFLTYFQNEAQLEKSRLLSDRFSAERPKGSFSTLEIQRTEQGDSAMYLCASMGGTDDQPQHFGDGTRLSIL.